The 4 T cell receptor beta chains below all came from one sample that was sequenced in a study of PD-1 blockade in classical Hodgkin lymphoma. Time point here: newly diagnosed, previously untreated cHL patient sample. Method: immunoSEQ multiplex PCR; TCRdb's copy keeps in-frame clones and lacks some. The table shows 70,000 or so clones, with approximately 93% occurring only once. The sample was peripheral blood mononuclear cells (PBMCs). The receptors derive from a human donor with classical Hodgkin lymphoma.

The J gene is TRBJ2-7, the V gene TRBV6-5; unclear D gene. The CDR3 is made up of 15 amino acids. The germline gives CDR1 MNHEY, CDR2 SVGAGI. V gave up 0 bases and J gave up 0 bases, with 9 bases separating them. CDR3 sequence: CASSYSEPGSYEQYF. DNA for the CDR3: TGTGCCAGCAGTTACTCAGAACCGGGCTCCTACGAGCAGTACTTC.

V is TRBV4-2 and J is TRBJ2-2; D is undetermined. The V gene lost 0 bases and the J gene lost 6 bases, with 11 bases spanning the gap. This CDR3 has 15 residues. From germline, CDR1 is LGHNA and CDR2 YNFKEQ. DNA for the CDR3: TGTGCCAGCAGCCAAGATGCCGCGGCGTCCGGGGAGCTGTTTTTT. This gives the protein CASSQDAAASGELFF.

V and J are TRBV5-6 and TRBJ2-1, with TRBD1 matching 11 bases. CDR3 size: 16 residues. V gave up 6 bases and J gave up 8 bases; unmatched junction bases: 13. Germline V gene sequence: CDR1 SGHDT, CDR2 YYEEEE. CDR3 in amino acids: CASTSRWDRGLDEQFF. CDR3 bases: TGTGCCAGCACTTCACGGTGGGACAGGGGGTTGGATGAGCAGTTCTTC.

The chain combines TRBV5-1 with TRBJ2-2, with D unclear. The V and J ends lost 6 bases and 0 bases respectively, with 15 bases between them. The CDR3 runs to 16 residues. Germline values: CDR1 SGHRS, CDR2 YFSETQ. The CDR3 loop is CASTQAAHANTGELFF. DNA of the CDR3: TGCGCCAGCACTCAGGCGGCTCACGCGAACACCGGGGAGCTGTTTTTT.